This record looks at one T cell receptor beta chain sequence and its context. The sample is drawn from a study of blood T cell repertoires in COVID-19. Produced via immunoSEQ multiplex PCR; TCRdb's table is partial and in-frame only. The profile shows about 250,000 clones, 70% to 85% of them singletons. Germline lookup yields CDR1 KGHSH and CDR2 LQKENI. V lost 8 bases and J lost 4, with 9 bases in between. This CDR3 is built from 12 residues. The sequencing input was peripheral blood. The clonotype originates from a man older than 75 with acute or convalescent COVID-19. The rearrangement links TRBV18 to TRBJ1-5; D is undetermined. The CDR3 loop is CASRRANQPQHF. CDR3 DNA: TGTGCCAGCAGGAGGGCGAATCAGCCCCAGCATTTT.